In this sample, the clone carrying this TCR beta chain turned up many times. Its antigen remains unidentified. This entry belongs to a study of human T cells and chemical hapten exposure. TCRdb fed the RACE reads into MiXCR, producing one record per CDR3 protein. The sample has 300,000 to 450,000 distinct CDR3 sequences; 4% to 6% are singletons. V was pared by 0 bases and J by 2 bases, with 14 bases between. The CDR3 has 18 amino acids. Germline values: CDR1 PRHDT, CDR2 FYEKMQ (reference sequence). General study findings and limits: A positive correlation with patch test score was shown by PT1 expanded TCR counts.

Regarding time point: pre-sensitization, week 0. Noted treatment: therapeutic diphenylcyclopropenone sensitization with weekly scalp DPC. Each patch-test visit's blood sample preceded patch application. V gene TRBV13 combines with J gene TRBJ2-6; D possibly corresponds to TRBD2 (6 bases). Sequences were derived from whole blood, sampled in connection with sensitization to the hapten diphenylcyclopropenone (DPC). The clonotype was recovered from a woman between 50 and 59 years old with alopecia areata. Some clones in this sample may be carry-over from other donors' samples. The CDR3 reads CASSLGPASETGANVLTF. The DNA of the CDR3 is TGTGCCAGCAGCTTAGGCCCGGCTAGCGAGACTGGGGCCAACGTCCTGACTTTC.